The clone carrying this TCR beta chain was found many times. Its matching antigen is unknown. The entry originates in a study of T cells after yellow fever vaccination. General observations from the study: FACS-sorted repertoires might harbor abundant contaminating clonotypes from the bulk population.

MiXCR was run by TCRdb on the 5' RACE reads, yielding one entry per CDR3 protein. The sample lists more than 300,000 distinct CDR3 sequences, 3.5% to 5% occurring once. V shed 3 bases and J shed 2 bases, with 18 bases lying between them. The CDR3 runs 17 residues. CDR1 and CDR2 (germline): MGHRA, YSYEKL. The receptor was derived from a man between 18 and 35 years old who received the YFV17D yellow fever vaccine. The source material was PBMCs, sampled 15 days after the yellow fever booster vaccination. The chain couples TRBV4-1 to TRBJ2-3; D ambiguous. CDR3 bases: TGCGCCAGCAGCCATTCCCGAATGACCGCCTCCACAGATACGCAGTATTTT. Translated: CASSHSRMTASTDTQYF.